This T cell receptor beta chain is from a study of blood T cells in healthy people across ages. Overall study findings and caveats: Roughly linear declines in TCR beta diversity per million T cells occurred with age.

Peripheral blood from each donor was collected in a volume of 9.5 to 10 milliliters. Per sample, no less than 5 micrograms of total RNA were extracted. Comments on this clonotype: Its antigen is as yet unknown. This may arise from a read error, as a much more abundant clone is one base away.

Then a second PCR, running about 6 to 12 cycles, was carried out with a sample-barcoded 5' primer and a J-beta primer mix. Using its own MiXCR run on the 5' RACE reads, TCRdb lists one record per CDR3 protein. The repertoire consists of some 320,000 distinct CDR3 sequences, with about 25% occurring once and the leading ten covering over 25%. The CDR3 has 14 amino acids. The germline V and J ends were trimmed by 8 bases and 1 base, with 14 bases remaining between them. In germline, CDR1 is MGHDK, CDR2 SYGVNS. The receptor was isolated from a woman in her seventies in good health. The chain couples TRBV25-1 to TRBJ2-5; weak D call: TRBD2 (6 bases). Input material: blood. The CDR3 DNA reads as TGTGCCAGCGGTCTGCGGGGCTCCCAAGAGACCCAGTACTTC. It codes for CASGLRGSQETQYF.